This T cell receptor (beta chain) was documented in a study of blood T cell repertoires in COVID-19. Looking at the study overall: Both acute and convalescent COVID-19 samples were obtained from the United States, Italy and Spain. T cells, B-cell-depleted T cells, or PBMCs supplied cDNA or gDNA.

This clone came up a few times. The CDR3 runs 13 residues. From germline, CDR1 is GTSNPN and CDR2 SVGIG (reference sequence). V dropped 3 bases and J dropped 2 bases, with 10 bases sitting between them. Per the original methods: Amplification from reference gene primers served as the basis for estimated nucleated cell counts. Assay: immunoSEQ multiplex PCR; the TCRdb copy retains only in-frame clones and omits some. That table furnishes V, J and clone size, whereas the DNA furnished D and trimming. This sample has 60,000 to 75,000 clones, with 80% to 90% found just once. The J gene is TRBJ1-1, the V gene TRBV30; unclear D gene. The TCR comes from a human donor in a cohort sampled during active COVID-19. Source material: peripheral blood. The DNA for the CDR3 is TGTGCCTGGAGCGTAGAGGGCAACACTGAAGCTTTCTTT. Protein sequence: CAWSVEGNTEAFF.